Below, one TCR beta chain is given with its context. These data come from a study of patients and donors after allogeneic stem cell transplantation. MiXCR was run by TCRdb on the RT-PCR reads, yielding one entry per CDR3 protein. The profile shows about a million distinct CDR3 sequences, around 17% of them singletons. This CDR3 is built from 14 residues. After removal of 4 bases from V and 6 bases from J, the junction contained 9 bases not matched to a gene. Specimen: blood, either unsorted or a sorted T cell fraction (not recorded which). The TCR comes from a human donor who was either an allogeneic HSCT recipient or a stem cell or donor lymphocyte infusion donor (not recorded which). It is not recorded whose cells these are; they may come from a transplant donor. The rearrangement uses TRBV12-3 or TRBV12-4 and TRBJ2-7; 7 bases are a match to TRBD2. CDR3 sequence (DNA): TGTGCCAGCAGTTCTCGGACTAGAGGTTTCGAGCAGTACTTC. It is translated as CASSSRTRGFEQYF.